This T cell receptor beta chain was documented in a study of spatial heterogeneity in lung cancer. Study context: Sequence detection consistently recorded a greater number of beta-chain than alpha-chain sequences. General observations from the study: Counts that tracked tumor mutation counts were those of expanded intratumoral alpha and beta TCRs.

The CDR3 is 13 amino acids. CDR1 SEHNR and CDR2 FQNEAQ come from the germline V gene (reference sequence). The V end was cut by 3 bases, the J end by 0 bases, with 6 bases between. TCRdb ran MiXCR on the 5' RACE reads and lists one entry per CDR3 protein. In the table there are 20,000 to 25,000 distinct CDR3 sequences, more than 15% of which are singletons. Noted time point: sample taken at primary tumor resection. This clonotype was seen more than once but under ten times. No antigen is known for it. The chain uses TRBV7-9 and TRBJ2-7; D unclear. Sample: lung tumor tissue, taken at surgery. The source is a female donor with early-stage non-small cell lung cancer. CDR3 bases: TGTGCCAGCAGCTTCCCTAGCTCCTACGAGCAGTACTTC. This gives the protein CASSFPSSYEQYF.